Each of the 8 T cell receptor beta chains below was sequenced from the same sample in a study of cytomegalovirus exposure and HLA in healthy donors. The PCR used 60 Vbeta and 13 Jbeta primers. TCRdb's copy holds only in-frame clones and misses some; the assay was immunoSEQ multiplex PCR. The sample records roughly 140,000 clones, around 79% being singletons. The sequenced sample consisted of PBMCs. These receptor sequences come from a human donor in good health.

This clone turned up a few times. V is TRBV5-1 and J is TRBJ2-3; the D gene is possibly TRBD1 (5 bases). V was trimmed by 0 bases and J by 8 bases, leaving 10 bases between them. The CDR3 has 13 residues. From germline, CDR1 is SGHRS and CDR2 YFSETQ. CDR3 sequence: CASSLATEPTQYF. The CDR3 bases are TGCGCCAGCAGCTTGGCGACAGAGCCTACGCAGTATTTT.

The V and J genes are TRBV5-6 and TRBJ1-4; the match to TRBD1 covers 7 bases. V dropped 4 bases and J dropped 6; count of bases not matched to a gene: 9. The CDR3 runs 15 residues. The V gene's germline CDR1 is SGHDT and CDR2 YYEEEE. CDR3 region: CASSRQGNFDEKLFF. CDR3 coding DNA: TGTGCCAGCAGCCGACAGGGAAACTTTGATGAAAAACTGTTTTTT.

The chain couples TRBV6-1 to TRBJ2-7; TRBD2 matches 9 bases. In germline, CDR1 is MNHNS, CDR2 SASEGT. The V segment lost 1 base and the J segment 6 bases; nucleotides outside the gene matches: 4. This CDR3 spans 14 amino acids. The CDR3 nucleotides are TGTGCCAGCAGTGAAGGTCTAGCGGGAAGCGAGCAGTACTTC. Encoded protein: CASSEGLAGSEQYF.

The CDR3 region has the DNA TGTGCCAGCAGCCTCGGGGATGGCTACACCTTC. This translates into CASSLGDGYTF. This chain connects TRBV14 to TRBJ1-2; D gene ambiguous. Deletions cut 4 bases from V and 6 bases from J, with 6 bases between. CDR1 is SGHDN and CDR2 is FVKESK in the germline V gene. The CDR3 runs to 11 residues.

This chain joins TRBV29-1 and TRBJ2-3; D perhaps matches TRBD1 (6 bases). The CDR3 contains 14 residues. Germline CDR1 SQVTM, CDR2 ANQGSEA. V lost 7 bases and J lost 1, with 15 bases in between. The CDR3 is CSALDRKGTDTQYF. The CDR3 coding sequence is TGCAGCGCTCTGGACAGAAAAGGCACAGATACGCAGTATTTT.

This clone was observed a single time. The chain recombines TRBV19 with TRBJ1-6; D remains ambiguous. This CDR3 spans 14 amino acids. Germline values: CDR1 LNHDA, CDR2 SQIVND (reference sequence). Here the CDR3 reads CASSELVGNSPLHF. The CDR3 DNA is TGTGCTTCCAGCGAACTGGTGGGTAATTCACCCCTCCACTTT.

The chain recombines TRBV7-9 with TRBJ1-4; D remains unclear. This CDR3 is built from 14 residues. The V gene lost 4 bases and the J gene lost 3 bases, with 9 bases spanning the gap. Germline CDR1 and CDR2: SEHNR and FQNEAQ (reference sequence). The CDR3 DNA sequence: TGTGCCAGCAGCTCAGGCTTAGCTAATGAAAAACTGTTTTTT. This gives the protein CASSSGLANEKLFF.

The rearrangement links TRBV5-1 to TRBJ2-3; TRBD2 matches at 9 bases. Germline CDR1 and CDR2: SGHRS and YFSETQ. CDR3 length: 16 amino acids. Germline trimming cut 0 bases from V and 1 base from J; bases unmatched to any gene: 3. The CDR3 is CASSLAAGGRTDTQYF. Written as DNA, the CDR3 is TGCGCCAGCAGCTTGGCGGCGGGAGGGCGCACAGATACGCAGTATTTT.